The clone carrying this T cell receptor (beta chain) has only one observation. Its antigen is currently unknown. Using its own MiXCR run on the reads, TCRdb lists one record per CDR3 protein. The sample includes roughly 350,000 distinct CDR3 sequences, 34% of them seen just once. This specimen comes from a study of T cell repertoires in cytomegalovirus infection. Study information: Recently identified HLA-C-restricted CMV epitopes were used, and well-studied HLA-B-restricted CMV epitopes were used as well. CMV infection plus the matching HLA type was flagged by public TCR beta signatures.

The sequence came from a human donor in good health (CMV status not recorded). Some clones in this sample may be carry-over from other donors' samples. Sequencing used cultured PBMCs, obtained from culture after CMV antigen stimulation.

The CDR3 region is CASNPSMWGTDTQYF. DNA of the CDR3: TGTGCCAGCAATCCGTCGATGTGGGGCACAGATACGCAGTATTTT. The V call is TRBV6-8, the J call TRBJ2-3; the D is unclear. V was clipped by 7 bases and J by 1 base, with 15 bases between them. The CDR3 length is 15 residues. Looked up from germline, CDR1 is MNHGY and CDR2 is SAAAGT.